This T cell receptor beta chain comes out of a study of identical twins. Overall study findings and caveats: Excess sharing by twins proved weaker in beta out-of-frame sequences.

Template switching added a universal primer site, and cDNA bore unique molecular identifiers. TCRdb re-derived calls from the 5' RACE reads in MiXCR, one entry per CDR3 protein. The sample has roughly 1,500,000 distinct CDR3 sequences; around 29% are singletons. As regards this clonotype: The antigen remains unidentified.

The CDR3 has 11 amino acids. CDR1 and CDR2 from the germline V gene are DFQATT and SNEGSKA (reference sequence). All donors were healthy, and all were Caucasian. The chain employs TRBV20-1 and TRBJ2-4; no clear D. The end of the DNA is better explained by TRBJ2-7, so the J call may be wrong. The sample comprised cord blood. The TCR was taken from a newborn girl in good health. In nucleotides, the CDR3 is TGCAGTGCGAGCACTATCTACGAGCAGTACTTC. Amino acids: CSASTIYEQYF.